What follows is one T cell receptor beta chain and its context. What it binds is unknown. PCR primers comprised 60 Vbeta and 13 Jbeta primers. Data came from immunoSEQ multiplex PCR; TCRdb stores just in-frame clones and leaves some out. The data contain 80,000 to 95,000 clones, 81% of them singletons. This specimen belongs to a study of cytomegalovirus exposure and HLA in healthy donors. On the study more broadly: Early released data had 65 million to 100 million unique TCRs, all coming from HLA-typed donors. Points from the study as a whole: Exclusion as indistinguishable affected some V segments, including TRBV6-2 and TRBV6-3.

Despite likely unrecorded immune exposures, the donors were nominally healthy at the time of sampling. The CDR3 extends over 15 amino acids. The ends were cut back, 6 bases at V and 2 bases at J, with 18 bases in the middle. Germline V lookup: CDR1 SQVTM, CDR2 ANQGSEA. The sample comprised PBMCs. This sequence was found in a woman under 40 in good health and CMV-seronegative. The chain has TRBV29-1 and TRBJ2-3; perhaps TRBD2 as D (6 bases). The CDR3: CSVRWGLDYTDTQYF. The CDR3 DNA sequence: TGCAGCGTGAGATGGGGACTGGACTACACAGATACGCAGTATTTT.